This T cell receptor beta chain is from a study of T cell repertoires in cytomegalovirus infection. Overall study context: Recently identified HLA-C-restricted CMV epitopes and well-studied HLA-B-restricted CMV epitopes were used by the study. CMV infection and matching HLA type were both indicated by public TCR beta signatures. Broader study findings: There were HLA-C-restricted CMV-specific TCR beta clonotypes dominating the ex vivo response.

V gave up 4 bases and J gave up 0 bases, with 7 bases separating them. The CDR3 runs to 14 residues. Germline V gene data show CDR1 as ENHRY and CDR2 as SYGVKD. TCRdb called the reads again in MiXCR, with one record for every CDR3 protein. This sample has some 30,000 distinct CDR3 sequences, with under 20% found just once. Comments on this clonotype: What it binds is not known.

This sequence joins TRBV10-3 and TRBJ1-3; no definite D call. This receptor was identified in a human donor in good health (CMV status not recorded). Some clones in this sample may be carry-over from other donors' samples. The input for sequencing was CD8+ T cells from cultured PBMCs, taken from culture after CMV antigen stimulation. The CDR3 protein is CAISGKNSGNTIYF. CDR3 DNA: TGTGCCATCAGTGGGAAAAACTCTGGAAACACCATATATTTT.